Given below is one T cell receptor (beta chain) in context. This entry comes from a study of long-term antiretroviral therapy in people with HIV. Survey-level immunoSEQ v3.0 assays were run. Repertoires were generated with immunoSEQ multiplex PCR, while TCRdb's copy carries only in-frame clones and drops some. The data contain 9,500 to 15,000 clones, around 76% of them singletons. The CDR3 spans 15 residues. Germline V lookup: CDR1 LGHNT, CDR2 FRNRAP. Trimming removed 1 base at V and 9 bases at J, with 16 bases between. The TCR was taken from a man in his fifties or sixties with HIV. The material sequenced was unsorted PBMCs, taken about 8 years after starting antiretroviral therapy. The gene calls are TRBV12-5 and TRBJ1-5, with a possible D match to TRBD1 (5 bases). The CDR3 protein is CASGLDQGASGPQHF. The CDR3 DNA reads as TGTGCTAGTGGTTTGGATCAGGGAGCCTCAGGGCCCCAGCATTTT.